This record concerns one TCR beta chain sequence. Its antigen is unidentified. The entry originates in a study of vaccination effects on CD4 cells after COVID-19. Study-level information: Participants got two doses of BNT162b2 or mRNA-1273 vaccine.

Whole-study findings and limits: Marked clonal contraction was seen in infection- and vaccine-induced clones late after vaccination. In vaccinees who were healthy, merely 1 out of 255 vaccine-induced clones cross-reacted with common cold coronaviruses. Early post-infection timepoints were missing from the study, which also had few convalescent patients.

Expansion with viral peptide pools was applied to antigen-specific CD4+ T cells by the ViraFEST assay prior to sequencing. Following 10 days of culture, CD4+ T cells were isolated. Absence of prior SARS-CoV-2 infection characterized the vaccine recipients, who showed negative nucleocapsid antibodies. Assay: immunoSEQ multiplex PCR; the TCRdb copy retains only in-frame clones and omits some. In the table there are some 60,000 clones, around 77% of which are singletons. Germline V gene data show CDR1 as ENHRY and CDR2 as SYGVKD. V lost 5 bases and J 2 bases, leaving 15 bases between the germline ends. The CDR3 has 15 amino acids.

This TCR was recovered from a human donor who received a COVID-19 vaccine. The sequences come from CD4+ T cells from PBMCs cultured with HCoV-NL63 spike peptides, collected before COVID-19 vaccination. The chain combines TRBV10-3 with TRBJ2-5; the D gene is possibly TRBD1 (6 bases). CDR3 coding DNA: TGTGCCATCAGTCAACAATACAGGGAACAAGAGACCCAGTACTTC. Translating gives CAISQQYREQETQYF.